This T cell receptor beta chain was obtained from a study of T cell responses to AZD1222 COVID-19 vaccine. This CDR3 is 16 amino acids long. Germline CDR1 MNHEY, CDR2 SVGAGI. V lost 0 bases and J lost 0, with 11 bases in between. Method: immunoSEQ multiplex PCR; TCRdb's copy keeps in-frame clones and lacks some. The table has around 180,000 clones, about 94% seen once; the top ten hold roughly 9.2%. General study points: Only a handful of people who got AZD1222 tested seropositive at baseline. The peak T cell response came first, and repertoires were sampled only after it.

For this clone: Its antigen is unknown.

The sample consisted of peripheral blood, taken on day 0 of AZD1222 vaccination. This clonotype was obtained from an adult in good health. The V and J genes are TRBV6-5 and TRBJ1-1; D is uncertain. The CDR3 DNA follows: TGTGCCAGCAGTTACTCGGGAACCGCAATGAACACTGAAGCTTTCTTT. Translating it yields CASSYSGTAMNTEAFF.